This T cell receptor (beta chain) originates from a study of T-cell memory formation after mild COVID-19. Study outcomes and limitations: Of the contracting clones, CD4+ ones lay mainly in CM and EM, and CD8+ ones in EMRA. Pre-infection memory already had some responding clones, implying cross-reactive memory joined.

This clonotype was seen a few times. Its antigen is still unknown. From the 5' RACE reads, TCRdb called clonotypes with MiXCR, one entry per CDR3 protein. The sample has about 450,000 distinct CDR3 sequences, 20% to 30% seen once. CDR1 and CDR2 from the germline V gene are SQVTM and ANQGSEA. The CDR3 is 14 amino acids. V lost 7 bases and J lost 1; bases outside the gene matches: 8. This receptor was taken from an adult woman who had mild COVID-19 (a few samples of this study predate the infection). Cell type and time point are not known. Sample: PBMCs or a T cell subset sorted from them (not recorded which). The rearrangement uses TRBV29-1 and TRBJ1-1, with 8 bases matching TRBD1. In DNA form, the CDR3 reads TGCAGCGCACTTGACAGGGGACGGAACACTGAAGCTTTCTTT. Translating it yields CSALDRGRNTEAFF.